A single sample is the source of the 8 T cell receptor beta chains below, sequenced in a study of T-cell reconstitution after alpha-beta-depleted transplantation in children. Unique molecular identifiers were incorporated into the prepared TCRbeta library. TCRdb redid the calling of the PCR reads with MiXCR, one entry per CDR3 protein. The profile covers almost 500,000 distinct CDR3 sequences, with around 12% appearing a single time and about 5.6% taken by the ten largest. The input for sequencing was PBMCs from the stem cell graft donor, taken from the stem cell graft. These receptor sequences come from a human donor who donated a stem cell graft to a child with combined immunodeficiency.

The J gene is TRBJ2-3, the V gene TRBV4-3; 9 bases match TRBD1. The CDR3 extends over 18 amino acids. J was trimmed by 4 bases and V by 1 base; bases with no gene match: 12. In germline, CDR1 is LGHNA, CDR2 YSLEER. The DNA for the CDR3 is TGCGCCAGCAGCCAAGCAATACCCGGGACAGGGACACCAGATACGCAGTATTTT. This codes for CASSQAIPGTGTPDTQYF.

This clonotype has at least ten counts. CDR3 loop: CASSPDGTGDYEQYF. The CDR3 coding sequence is TGTGCCAGCAGTCCTGACGGGACTGGTGACTACGAGCAGTACTTC. The rearrangement links TRBV6-5 to TRBJ2-7, with D possibly matching TRBD2 (6 bases). Germline lookup yields CDR1 MNHEY and CDR2 SVGAGI. V lost 5 bases and J lost 3, with 17 bases in between. The CDR3 spans 15 residues.

This clonotype was seen a few times. The V and J genes are TRBV3-1 and TRBJ2-2; 7 nucleotides align to TRBD2. V lost 1 base to trimming and J lost 0 bases; unmatched junction nucleotides: 14. CDR3 length equals 20 residues. Germline V gene data show CDR1 as LGHDT and CDR2 as YNNKEL (reference sequence). The CDR3 DNA is TGTGCCAGCAGCCAAGTGAGACTTCTAGCGGCCGCCTCGAACACCGGGGAGCTGTTTTTT. It codes for CASSQVRLLAAASNTGELFF.

The chain combines TRBV7-9 with TRBJ2-1; D perhaps matches TRBD2 (6 bases). CDR3 size: 12 residues. Trimming pared 7 bases from V and 10 bases from J, leaving 14 bases between. Germline CDR1 is SEHNR and CDR2 is FQNEAQ (reference sequence). As DNA, the CDR3 is TGTGCCAGCACCAGTAGCGGTCTGGAGCAGTTCTTC. As protein: CASTSSGLEQFF. Complete variable domain (other parts from reference TRBV7-9 and TRBJ2-1): DTGVSQNPRHKITKRGQNVTFRCDPISEHNRLYWYRQTLGQGPEFLTYFQNEAQLEKSRLLSDRFSAERPKGSFSTLEIQRTEQGDSAMYLCASTSSGLEQFFGPGTRLTVL.

The CDR3 coding sequence is TGTGCCAGCAGCTCCGACAGGTACCAAGAGACCCAGTACTTC. This gives the protein CASSSDRYQETQYF. This chain uses TRBV7-3 with TRBJ2-5; a possible D gene is TRBD1 (6 bases). This CDR3 comprises 14 residues. Germline V gene data show CDR1 as SGHTA and CDR2 as FQGTGA. The V end was cut by 4 bases, the J end by 0 bases, with 9 bases between.

V and J are TRBV7-9 and TRBJ2-7; the D gene is possibly TRBD1 (6 bases). The CDR3 loop spans 14 amino acids. Germline V lookup: CDR1 SEHNR, CDR2 FQNEAQ (reference sequence). The V end was cut by 5 bases, the J end by 3 bases, with 14 bases between. CDR3 loop: CASSPRDKNYEQYF. The DNA for the CDR3 is TGTGCCAGCAGCCCCCGGGACAAGAACTACGAGCAGTACTTC.

This chain uses TRBV24-1 with TRBJ2-4; tentatively, D is TRBD2 (5 bases). Per the germline V gene, CDR1 is KGHDR and CDR2 is SFDVKD. The CDR3 extends over 14 amino acids. The V end lost 4 bases, the J end lost 7 bases, and 13 bases lay between the germline ends. Written as DNA, the CDR3 is TGTGCCACCAGTGAGAGGCAGCCGGGGAACATTCAGTACTTC. Translated: CATSERQPGNIQYF.

The chain combines TRBV29-1 with TRBJ2-4; 8 bases line up with TRBD2. With 4 bases clipped from V and 8 bases from J, the junction kept 7 bases outside the gene matches. CDR3 size: 13 residues. Per germline, CDR1 SQVTM and CDR2 ANQGSEA. Written as DNA, the CDR3 is TGCAGCGTTGCGGGGGGGGTTCGGGACATTCAGTACTTC. Protein product: CSVAGGVRDIQYF.